What follows are 18 T cell receptor beta chains derived from one specimen sequenced in a study of blood T cell repertoires in COVID-19. Sequencing was performed with immunoSEQ multiplex PCR; in TCRdb, only in-frame clones are kept and a portion is missing. The sample lists 150,000 to 180,000 clones, 70% to 85% seen once, with approximately 9.7% in the top ten. Sequencing was done on a sample of peripheral blood. The source is a woman aged 50 to 60 with acute or convalescent COVID-19.

The chain links TRBV9 to TRBJ2-3, with TRBD1 identical over 7 bases. The V gene's germline CDR1 is SGDLS and CDR2 YYNGEE. This CDR3 spans 15 amino acids. V was clipped by 0 bases and J by 0 bases; unmatched bases: 1. The CDR3 DNA reads as TGTGCCAGCAGCGTAGAGGGACAGAGCACAGATACGCAGTATTTT. Translated: CASSVEGQSTDTQYF.

This rearrangement joins TRBV20-1 to TRBJ1-5; D call uncertain. Germline CDR1 is DFQATT and CDR2 is SNEGSKA (reference sequence). This CDR3 has 11 amino acids. V lost 3 bases, J lost 7 bases, and 7 bases lay in between. CDR3 sequence reads: CSASGGQPQHF. CDR3 coding DNA: TGCAGTGCTAGTGGAGGGCAGCCCCAGCATTTT.

The chain couples TRBV5-4 to TRBJ2-7; 8 bases match TRBD1. The junction had 12 bases not matched to a gene; V was cut back by 4 bases and J by 3 bases. The V gene's germline CDR1 is SGHNT and CDR2 YYREEE (reference sequence). This CDR3 has 16 residues. The CDR3 is CASSGQGLATGYEQYF. As DNA, the CDR3 is TGTGCCAGCAGCGGACAGGGCTTAGCTACTGGCTACGAGCAGTACTTC.

J is TRBJ2-5 and V is TRBV7-6; TRBD2 matches 7 bases. V was pared by 1 base and J by 4 bases, with 6 bases of the junction left unmatched. The CDR3 is 15 residues long. Germline lookup yields CDR1 SGHVS and CDR2 FNYEAQ. The CDR3: CASSLGSGGGETQYF. CDR3 in DNA: TGTGCCAGCAGCTTAGGATCGGGGGGAGGAGAGACCCAGTACTTC.

The V gene is TRBV4-1, the J gene TRBJ2-7; unclear D gene. There are 15 residues in the CDR3. Deletions cut 1 base from V and 3 bases from J, with 13 bases between. Germline CDR1 MGHRA, CDR2 YSYEKL. CDR3 region: CASSQASVPGYEQYF. The CDR3 DNA follows: TGCGCCAGCAGCCAAGCTTCAGTGCCGGGCTACGAGCAGTACTTC.

This chain joins TRBV29-1 and TRBJ1-4; D is perhaps TRBD1 (6 bases). This CDR3 region has 14 residues. The V and J ends lost 6 bases and 6 bases respectively, with 17 bases between them. CDR1 SQVTM and CDR2 ANQGSEA come from the germline V gene. The CDR3 nucleotides are TGCAGCGTGCGTCGGGGCAGGGGTGATGAAAAACTGTTTTTT. It yields the protein CSVRRGRGDEKLFF.

There are a few counts of this clone. The chain couples TRBV11-2 to TRBJ1-2; D gene unclear. Trimming cost V 1 base and J 4 bases, with 10 bases left between them. This CDR3 has 14 residues. Germline-derived CDR1 and CDR2 are SGHAT and FQNNGV. CDR3 protein: CASSLGTGSYGYTF. As DNA, the CDR3 is TGTGCCAGCAGCTTAGGCACGGGTAGCTATGGCTACACCTTC.

The chain couples TRBV27 to TRBJ1-2; TRBD1 matches at 8 bases. Trimming took 1 base from V and 5 from J; bases not matched to a gene: 9. The length of the CDR3 is 16 residues. From germline, CDR1 is MNHEY and CDR2 SMNVEV (reference sequence). CDR3 in amino acids: CASSLFVQGVRYGYTF. Written as DNA, the CDR3 is TGTGCCAGCAGTTTATTTGTACAGGGGGTTCGGTATGGCTACACCTTC.

In DNA form, the CDR3 reads TGTGCCAGCAGCTGGGACAGGGAAAGTGGCCCCCTCCACTTT. It yields the protein CASSWDRESGPLHF. The chain carries TRBV5-4 and TRBJ1-6; 9 positions match TRBD1. Germline CDR1 reads SGHNT; CDR2 reads YYREEE (reference sequence). CDR3 length: 14 residues. V shed 3 bases, J shed 13 bases, and the junction held 8 bases outside the gene matches.

V gene TRBV5-1 combines with J gene TRBJ1-1, with TRBD1 matching 8 bases. The CDR3 is 13 residues long. Trimming removed 3 bases from V and 8 bases from J; junction bases left unmatched: 6. Germline CDR1 and CDR2: SGHRS and YFSETQ. The chain's CDR3 is CASSSTWTGEAFF. For the CDR3, the DNA is TGCGCCAGCAGCTCGACCTGGACAGGGGAAGCTTTCTTT.

The chain is built from TRBV19 and TRBJ2-1, with TRBD2 matching 11 bases. This CDR3 comprises 15 residues. V was pared by 6 bases and J by 7 bases, with 8 bases of the junction left unmatched. From germline, CDR1 is LNHDA and CDR2 SQIVND (reference sequence). The CDR3 is CASRLIAGGQNEQFF. In DNA, the CDR3 is TGTGCCAGTAGGTTGATAGCGGGGGGGCAGAATGAGCAGTTCTTC.

This clone has only one observation. This chain connects TRBV19 to TRBJ2-3; D remains ambiguous. Germline V gene sequence: CDR1 LNHDA, CDR2 SQIVND (reference sequence). V was shortened by 5 bases and J by 1 base, with 7 bases between the two germline ends. This CDR3 comprises 13 residues. The CDR3 coding sequence is TGTGCCAGTAGTTACCGGGGCACAGATACGCAGTATTTT. Its translation: CASSYRGTDTQYF. Filled out from reference TRBV19 and TRBJ2-3, the complete variable domain reads DGGITQSPKYLFRKEGQNVTLSCEQNLNHDAMYWYRQDPGQGLRLIYYSQIVNDFQKGDIAEGYSVSREKKESFPLTVTSAQKNPTAFYLCASSYRGTDTQYFGPGTRLTVL.

This rearrangement joins TRBV6-2 or TRBV6-3 to TRBJ1-2, with TRBD1 matching over 7 bases. CDR1 is MNHEY and CDR2 is SVGEGT in the germline V gene. The V segment lost 5 bases and the J segment 8 bases; nucleotides outside the gene matches: 2. This CDR3 has 11 amino acids. This chain's CDR3 is CASSDRVGYTF. The CDR3 coding sequence is TGTGCCAGCAGTGACAGGGTCGGCTACACCTTC.

V and J are TRBV9 and TRBJ1-3; 7 bases align to TRBD1. Germline lookup yields CDR1 SGDLS and CDR2 YYNGEE. J was trimmed by 8 bases and V by 2 bases; bases with no gene match: 13. This CDR3 contains 16 residues. Here the CDR3 reads CASSVALGGQADTIYF. CDR3 coding DNA: TGTGCCAGCAGCGTGGCCCTCGGAGGACAGGCGGACACCATATATTTT.

The genes are TRBV2 and TRBJ2-6; TRBD1 matches 7 bases. This CDR3 has 17 amino acids. V shed 9 bases and J 0 bases; nucleotides not matched to a gene: 11. From germline, CDR1 is SNHLY and CDR2 FYNNEI. The CDR3 sequence is CARASGQAVSGANVLTF. The CDR3, as DNA: TGTGCCAGAGCGAGTGGACAGGCCGTCTCTGGGGCCAACGTCCTGACTTTC. The full variable domain, with the rest looked up from reference TRBV2 and TRBJ2-6, is EPEVTQTPSHQVTQMGQEVILRCVPISNHLYFYWYRQILGQKVEFLVSFYNNEISEKSEIFDDQFSVERPDGSNFTLKIRSTKLEDSAMYFCARASGQAVSGANVLTFGAGSRLTVL.

The V and J genes are TRBV5-6 and TRBJ1-4, with 8 bases aligning to TRBD1. Trimming cost V 5 bases and J 5 bases; bases outside gene matches: 5. There are 14 residues in the CDR3. CDR1 and CDR2 from the germline V gene are SGHDT and YYEEEE. The CDR3 region has the DNA TGTGCCAGCAGGCGGACAGGGTTAAATGAAAAACTGTTTTTT. Protein sequence: CASRRTGLNEKLFF.

J is TRBJ2-1 and V is TRBV28; 7 nucleotides line up with TRBD2. From germline, CDR1 is MDHEN and CDR2 SYDVKM. Unmatched junction bases numbered 9, after V lost 11 bases and J lost 8 bases. This CDR3 has 12 residues. The CDR3 DNA reads TGTGCCGGTGTCCGGGGGGAAGATGAGCAGTTCTTC. This codes for CAGVRGEDEQFF.

In nucleotides, the CDR3 is TGTGCCAGCAGCTTAGCGTCCGGGAAAGCCTACAATGAGCAGTTCTTC. This codes for CASSLASGKAYNEQFF. The J gene is TRBJ2-1, the V gene TRBV7-2; TRBD2 might be the D (5 bases). CDR1 SGHTA and CDR2 FQGNSA come from the germline V gene. CDR3 length: 16 residues. Trimming took off 0 bases at V and 2 bases at J, with 11 bases between the two ends.